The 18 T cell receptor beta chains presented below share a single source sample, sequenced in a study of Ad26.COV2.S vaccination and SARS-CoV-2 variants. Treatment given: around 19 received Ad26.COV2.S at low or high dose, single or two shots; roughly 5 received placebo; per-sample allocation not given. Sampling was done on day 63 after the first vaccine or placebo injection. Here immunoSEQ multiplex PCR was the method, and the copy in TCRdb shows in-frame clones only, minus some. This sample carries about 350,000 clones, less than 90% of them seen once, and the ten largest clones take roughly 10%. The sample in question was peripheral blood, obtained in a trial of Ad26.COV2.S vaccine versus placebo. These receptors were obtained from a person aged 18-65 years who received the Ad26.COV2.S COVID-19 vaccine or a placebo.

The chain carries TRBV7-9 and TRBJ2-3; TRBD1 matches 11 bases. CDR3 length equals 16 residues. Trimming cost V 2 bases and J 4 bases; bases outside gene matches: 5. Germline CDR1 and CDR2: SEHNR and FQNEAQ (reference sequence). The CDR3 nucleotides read TGTGCCAGCAGCTTAAGCGGGACAGGGGGGGCAGATACGCAGTATTTT. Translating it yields CASSLSGTGGADTQYF.

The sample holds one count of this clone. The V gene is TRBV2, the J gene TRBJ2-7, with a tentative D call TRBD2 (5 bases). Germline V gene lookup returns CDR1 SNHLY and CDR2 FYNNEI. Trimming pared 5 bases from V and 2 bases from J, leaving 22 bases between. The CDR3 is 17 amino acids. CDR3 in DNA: TGTGCCAGCAGTCCCCCCTTCGTCGAGGGTAGAACCTACGAGCAGTACTTC. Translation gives CASSPPFVEGRTYEQYF.

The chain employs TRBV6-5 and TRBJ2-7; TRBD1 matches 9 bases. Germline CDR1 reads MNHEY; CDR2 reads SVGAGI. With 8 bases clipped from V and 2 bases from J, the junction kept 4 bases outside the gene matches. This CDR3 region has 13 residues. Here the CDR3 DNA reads TGTGCCAGCGCCGGGACAGGGCCCTACGAGCAGTACTTC. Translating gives CASAGTGPYEQYF.

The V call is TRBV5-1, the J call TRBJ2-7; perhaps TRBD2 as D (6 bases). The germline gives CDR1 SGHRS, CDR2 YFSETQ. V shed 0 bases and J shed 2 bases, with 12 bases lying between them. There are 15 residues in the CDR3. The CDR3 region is CASSLGPGGTYEQYF. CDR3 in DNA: TGCGCCAGCAGCTTGGGCCCCGGCGGGACCTACGAGCAGTACTTC.

In DNA, the CDR3 is TGTGCCAGCAGCCAAACCCCCGGACAGGGCAACACTGAAGCTTTCTTT. It is translated as CASSQTPGQGNTEAFF. The gene calls are TRBV4-2 and TRBJ1-1; 8 positions agree with TRBD1. Trimming cost V 2 bases and J 2 bases; bases outside gene matches: 7. This CDR3 is built from 16 residues. CDR1 is LGHNA, CDR2 YNFKEQ, per germline.

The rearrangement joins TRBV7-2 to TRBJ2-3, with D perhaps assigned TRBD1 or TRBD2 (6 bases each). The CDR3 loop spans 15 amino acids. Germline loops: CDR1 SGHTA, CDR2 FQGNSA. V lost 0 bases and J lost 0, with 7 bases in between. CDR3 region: CASSLAGGSTDTQYF. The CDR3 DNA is TGTGCCAGCAGCTTAGCGGGGGGCAGCACAGATACGCAGTATTTT.

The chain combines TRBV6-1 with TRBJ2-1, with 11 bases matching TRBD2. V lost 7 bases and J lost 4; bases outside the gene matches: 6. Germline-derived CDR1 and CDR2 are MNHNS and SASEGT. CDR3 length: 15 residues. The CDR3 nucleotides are TGTGCCAGCAATACCGGGACTAGCGGATACAATGAGCAGTTCTTC. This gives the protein CASNTGTSGYNEQFF.

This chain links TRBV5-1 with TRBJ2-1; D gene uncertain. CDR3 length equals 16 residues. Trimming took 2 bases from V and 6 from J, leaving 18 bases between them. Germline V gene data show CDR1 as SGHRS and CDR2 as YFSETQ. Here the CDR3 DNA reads TGCGCCAGCAGCTTAATGGGGATTGAAGTCGGCAATGAGCAGTTCTTC. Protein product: CASSLMGIEVGNEQFF.

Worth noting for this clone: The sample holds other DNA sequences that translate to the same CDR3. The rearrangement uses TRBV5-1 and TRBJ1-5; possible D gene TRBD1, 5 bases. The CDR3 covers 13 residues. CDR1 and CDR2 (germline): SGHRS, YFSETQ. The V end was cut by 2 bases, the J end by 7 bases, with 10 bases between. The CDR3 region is CASSLDRDQPQHF. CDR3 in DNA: TGCGCCAGCAGCTTAGATCGGGACCAGCCCCAGCATTTT.

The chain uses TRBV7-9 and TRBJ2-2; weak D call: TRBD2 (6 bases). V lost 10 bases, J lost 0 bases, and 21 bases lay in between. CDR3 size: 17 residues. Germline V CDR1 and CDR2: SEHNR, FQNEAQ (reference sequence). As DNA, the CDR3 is TGTGCCATCCGACAACAGGAAAGGACTACGAACACCGGGGAGCTGTTTTTT. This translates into CAIRQQERTTNTGELFF.

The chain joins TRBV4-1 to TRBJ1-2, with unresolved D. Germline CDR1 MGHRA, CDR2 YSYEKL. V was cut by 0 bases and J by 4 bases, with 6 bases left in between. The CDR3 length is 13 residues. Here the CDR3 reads CASSQDVVYGYTF. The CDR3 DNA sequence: TGCGCCAGCAGCCAAGATGTCGTCTATGGCTACACCTTC.

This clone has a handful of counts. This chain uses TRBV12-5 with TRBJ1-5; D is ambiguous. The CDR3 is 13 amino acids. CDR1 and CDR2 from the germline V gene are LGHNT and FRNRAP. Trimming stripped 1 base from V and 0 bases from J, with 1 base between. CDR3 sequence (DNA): TGTGCTAGTGGTTTGGATAGCAATCAGCCCCAGCATTTT. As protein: CASGLDSNQPQHF.

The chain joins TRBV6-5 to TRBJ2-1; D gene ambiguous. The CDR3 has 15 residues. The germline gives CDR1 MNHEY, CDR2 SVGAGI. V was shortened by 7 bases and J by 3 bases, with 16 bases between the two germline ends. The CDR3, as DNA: TGTGCCAGCAACCGAAATGGACGTAGCTACAATGAGCAGTTCTTC. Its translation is CASNRNGRSYNEQFF.

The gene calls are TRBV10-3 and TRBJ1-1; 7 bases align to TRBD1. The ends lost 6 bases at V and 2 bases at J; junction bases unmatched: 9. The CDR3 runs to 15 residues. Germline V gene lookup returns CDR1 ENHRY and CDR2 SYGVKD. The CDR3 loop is CAIRDNRGPNTEAFF. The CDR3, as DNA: TGTGCCATCAGGGACAACAGGGGTCCCAACACTGAAGCTTTCTTT.

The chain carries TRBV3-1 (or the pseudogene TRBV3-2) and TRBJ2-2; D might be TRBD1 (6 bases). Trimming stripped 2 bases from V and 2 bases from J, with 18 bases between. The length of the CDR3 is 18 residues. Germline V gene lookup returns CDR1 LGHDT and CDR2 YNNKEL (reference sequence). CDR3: CASSQTTGRTDNTGELFF. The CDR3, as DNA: TGTGCCAGCAGCCAAACCACCGGTCGGACAGACAACACCGGGGAGCTGTTTTTT.

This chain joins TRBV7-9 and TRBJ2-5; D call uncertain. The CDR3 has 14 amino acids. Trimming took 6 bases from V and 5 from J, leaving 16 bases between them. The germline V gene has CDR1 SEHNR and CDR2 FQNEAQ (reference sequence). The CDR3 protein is CASRNNTAPETQYF. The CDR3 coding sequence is TGTGCCAGCAGAAACAATACAGCTCCGGAGACCCAGTACTTC.

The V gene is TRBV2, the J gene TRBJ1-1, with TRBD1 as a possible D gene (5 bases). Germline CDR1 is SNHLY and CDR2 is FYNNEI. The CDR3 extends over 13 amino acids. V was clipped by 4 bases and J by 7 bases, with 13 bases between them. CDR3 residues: CASSGGPKGEAFF. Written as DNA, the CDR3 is TGTGCCAGCAGTGGGGGACCGAAGGGTGAAGCTTTCTTT. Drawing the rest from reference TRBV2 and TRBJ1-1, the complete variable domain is EPEVTQTPSHQVTQMGQEVILRCVPISNHLYFYWYRQILGQKVEFLVSFYNNEISEKSEIFDDQFSVERPDGSNFTLKIRSTKLEDSAMYFCASSGGPKGEAFFGQGTRLTVV.

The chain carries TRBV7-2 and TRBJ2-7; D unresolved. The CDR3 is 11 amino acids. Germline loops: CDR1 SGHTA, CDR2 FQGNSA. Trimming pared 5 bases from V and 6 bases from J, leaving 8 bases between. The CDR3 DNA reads TGTGCCAGCAGCCCCTTTTCCGAGCAGTACTTC. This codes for CASSPFSEQYF. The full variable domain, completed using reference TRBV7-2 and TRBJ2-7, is GAGVSQSPSNKVTEKGKDVELRCDPISGHTALYWYRQSLGQGLEFLIYFQGNSAPDKSGLPSDRFSAERTGGSVSTLTIQRTQQEDSAVYLCASSPFSEQYFGPGTRLTVT.